Listed below are T cell receptor beta chains from one sample, sequenced in a study of immune evolution from preneoplasia to lung adenocarcinoma. The assay was immunoSEQ multiplex PCR, and TCRdb's table has in-frame clones only and misses some. This table has thousands of clones, more than 70% appearing once. The sequencing sample was made of FFPE minimally invasive lung adenocarcinoma tissue. The receptors stem from a person aged 60-80 years with lung adenocarcinoma. The CDR3 runs from the conserved cysteine through the conserved F or W. Each record gives: V gene, D gene, J gene, clone size, CDR3 protein, CDR3 DNA. A D gene is named only where the DNA matches it firmly. Clone size is given for some rows only: seen once, a few or many times, or a class if the clone is expanded.

>TRBV28|NA|TRBJ2-2|NA
CASSLVKGTPTGELFF
TGTGCCAGCAGTTTAGTCAAGGGGACTCCGACCGGGGAGCTGTTTTTT
>TRBV19|TRBD2|TRBJ2-3|NA
CASKSGRPTDTQYF
TGTGCCAGTAAGAGCGGGAGGCCCACAGATACGCAGTATTTT
>TRBV11-2|NA|TRBJ2-7|NA
CASSSPALGAAEQYF
TGTGCCAGCAGCTCCCCTGCCCTGGGGGCAGCCGAGCAGTACTTC
>TRBV7-3|TRBD1|TRBJ2-7|few
CASSPGQGPYEQYF
TGTGCCAGCAGCCCGGGACAGGGGCCCTACGAGCAGTACTTC
>TRBV6-6|TRBD1|TRBJ2-7|NA
CASSYSGTVGLYEQYF
TGTGCCAGCAGTTACTCTGGGACAGTTGGGCTCTACGAGCAGTACTTC
>TRBV5-1|NA|TRBJ2-1|NA
CATGGATGSNEQFF
TGCGCCACCGGGGGGGCGACAGGGAGCAATGAGCAGTTCTTC
>TRBV11-1|TRBD1|TRBJ2-1|once
CASRDWEGQGIYNEQFF
TGTGCCAGCAGGGATTGGGAAGGACAGGGAATCTACAATGAGCAGTTCTTC
>TRBV30|NA|TRBJ1-2|NA
CAWLGNGYTF
TGTGCCTGGCTAGGGAATGGCTACACCTTC
>TRBV6-1|NA|TRBJ1-1|NA
CASSEARFQGTEAFF
TGTGCCAGCAGTGAAGCCCGGTTTCAGGGGACTGAAGCTTTCTTT
>TRBV6-4|NA|TRBJ2-7|NA
CASSDTGSYEQYF
TGTGCCAGCAGTGACACGGGTTCCTACGAGCAGTACTTC
>TRBV11-2|TRBD2|TRBJ2-7|NA
CANSPGTSGYEQYF
TGTGCCAACAGCCCCGGGACTAGCGGATACGAGCAGTACTTC
>TRBV2|NA|TRBJ1-3|NA
CASQGGVAVGNTIYF
TGTGCCAGCCAGGGCGGGGTGGCGGTCGGAAACACCATATATTTT
>TRBV5-6|TRBD2|TRBJ2-7|NA
CASSSRGGGSYEQYF
TGTGCCAGCAGCTCCCGGGGGGGCGGGAGCTACGAGCAGTACTTC
>TRBV6-1|NA|TRBJ1-2|NA
CAWGGSYGYTF
TGTGCCTGGGGGGGCAGTTATGGCTACACCTTC
>TRBV11-2|NA|TRBJ2-4|few
CASSLVTEHGNIQYF
TGTGCCAGCAGCTTAGTGACCGAACATGGAAACATTCAGTACTTC
>TRBV9|TRBD1|TRBJ1-1|NA
CASSPYAGTGVPPVEAFF
TGTGCCAGCAGTCCTTATGCCGGGACAGGGGTCCCGCCGGTCGAAGCTTTCTTT
>TRBV12-5|NA|TRBJ2-7|NA
CASALGMSYEQYF
TGTGCTAGTGCCCTGGGCATGTCCTACGAGCAGTACTTC
>TRBV5-4|TRBD1|TRBJ1-2|NA
CASSLGDRDRPSYTF
TGTGCCAGCAGCTTGGGAGACAGGGACCGTCCTAGCTACACCTTC
>TRBV30|NA|TRBJ2-1|NA
CAWSVGEVGDEQFF
TGTGCCTGGAGTGTAGGGGAGGTCGGTGATGAGCAGTTCTTC
>TRBV30|TRBD2|TRBJ2-7|NA
CAWSSLGLAGTYEQYF
TGTGCCTGGAGTTCGTTAGGGCTAGCGGGGACCTACGAGCAGTACTTC
>TRBV30|NA|TRBJ2-2|few
CAWSTATRGTGELFF
TGTGCCTGGAGTACAGCTACGCGAGGCACCGGGGAGCTGTTTTTT
>TRBV6-1|NA|TRBJ1-1|NA
CATIQIQGSTEAFF
TGTGCCACCATACAAATACAGGGTTCCACTGAAGCTTTCTTT
>TRBV4-1|TRBD1|TRBJ1-1|NA
CASSYRGGSNTEAFF
TGCGCCAGCAGCTACAGGGGAGGCTCGAACACTGAAGCTTTCTTT
>TRBV5-5|NA|TRBJ2-3|NA
CASSPSGTPRADTQYF
TGTGCCAGCAGTCCCTCCGGGACCCCTCGCGCAGATACGCAGTATTTT
>TRBV4-2|NA|TRBJ1-2|NA
CASSLGGVVDGYTF
TGTGCCAGCAGCCTTGGGGGGGTTGTGGATGGCTACACCTTC
>TRBV11-2|NA|TRBJ2-7|NA
CASNSPALGAAEQYF
TGTGCCAGCAACTCCCCTGCCCTGGGGGCAGCCGAGCAGTACTTC
>TRBV7-9|NA|TRBJ2-7|NA
CASSLGGVYEQYF
TGTGCCAGCAGCTTAGGTGGGGTATACGAGCAGTACTTC
>TRBV29-1|NA|TRBJ2-1|NA
CSVFNSYNEQFF
TGCAGCGTTTTTAATAGTTACAATGAGCAGTTCTTC
>TRBV11-3|NA|TRBJ2-5|NA
CASSLDSQETQYF
TGTGCCAGCAGCTTAGACAGCCAAGAGACCCAGTACTTC
>TRBV6-1|NA|TRBJ2-1|NA
CASSFSNEQFF
TGTGCTAGCAGTTTCAGCAATGAGCAGTTCTTC
>TRBV6-6|TRBD1|TRBJ2-7|NA
CAITDRTLGYEQYF
TGTGCCATCACGGACAGGACCCTAGGGTACGAGCAGTACTTC
>TRBV11-2|NA|TRBJ2-5|NA
CASSSGLTSTQETQYF
TGTGCCAGCAGCTCAGGGCTCACTAGCACACAAGAGACCCAGTACTTC
>TRBV4-1|NA|TRBJ1-2|NA
CASSLMWGVPNYGYTF
TGCGCCAGCAGTCTTATGTGGGGGGTACCGAACTATGGCTACACCTTC
>TRBV6-1|NA|TRBJ2-7|few
CASSEAGGSYEQYF
TGTGCCAGCAGTGAAGCAGGGGGCTCCTACGAGCAGTACTTC
>TRBV12-5|TRBD2|TRBJ2-7|few
CASGLDPSGSSGAPYEQYF
TGTGCTAGTGGTTTGGACCCCAGTGGGTCTAGCGGAGCCCCCTACGAGCAGTACTTC
>TRBV4-2|NA|TRBJ1-4|few
CASSQDYGGGNEKLFF
TGTGCCAGCAGCCAAGATTACGGGGGGGGTAATGAAAAACTGTTTTTT
>TRBV4-2|NA|TRBJ1-2|NA
CASSQADREGYGYTF
TGTGCCAGCAGCCAAGCAGACCGGGAAGGGTATGGCTACACCTTC
>TRBV14|TRBD2|TRBJ2-1|NA
CASSQESGRYNEQFF
TGTGCCAGCAGCCAAGAGAGCGGGAGATACAATGAGCAGTTCTTC
>TRBV11-3|NA|TRBJ2-5|NA
CASSLDLQGETQYF
TGTGCCAGCAGCCTAGATTTGCAGGGGGAGACCCAGTACTTC
>TRBV11-3|NA|TRBJ1-1|NA
CASSLHLELNTEAFF
TGTGCCAGCAGCTTACACCTTGAACTGAACACTGAAGCTTTCTTT
>TRBV6-5|TRBD2|TRBJ2-7|few
CASSYGAGGPYEQYF
TGTGCCAGCAGTTACGGGGCGGGAGGTCCCTACGAGCAGTACTTC
>TRBV7-9|NA|TRBJ2-7|NA
CASSLQGGEQYF
TGTGCCAGCAGCTTACAGGGGGGCGAGCAGTACTTC
>TRBV15|TRBD2|TRBJ2-7|NA
CATSPSGLAGGEQYF
TGTGCCACCAGCCCATCGGGACTAGCGGGTGGCGAGCAGTACTTC
>TRBV5-4|NA|TRBJ2-2|NA
CASSSASLTNTGELFF
TGTGCCAGCAGCTCCGCTAGCCTAACGAACACCGGGGAGCTGTTTTTT
>TRBV19|TRBD1|TRBJ1-1|NA
CASRGQTNTEAFF
TGTGCCAGTAGGGGACAGACGAACACTGAAGCTTTCTTT
>TRBV19|NA|TRBJ2-3|few
CASTSEGGFTDTQYF
TGTGCCAGTACCTCTGAGGGGGGCTTCACAGATACGCAGTATTTT
>TRBV28|TRBD1|TRBJ2-7|NA
CASSSETGGDQYEQYF
TGTGCCAGCAGTTCAGAAACAGGGGGCGATCAATACGAGCAGTACTTC